This T cell receptor (beta chain) was captured by sequencing in a study of T cell responses to AZD1222 COVID-19 vaccine. With respect to this clone: Its antigen is not identified.

Germline V CDR1 and CDR2: SGDLS, YYNGEE. J gave up 7 bases and V 4 bases, and 2 bases lay outside the gene matches. The CDR3 spans 13 residues. Study outcomes and limitations: White British donors predominated, females outnumbered males, and clonal diversity was possibly underestimated.

The table came from immunoSEQ multiplex PCR; TCRdb's copy has only in-frame clones and leaves some out. The data show more than 150,000 clones, approximately 92% seen once. The sequence derives from an adult in good health. This chain joins TRBV9 and TRBJ1-6, with TRBD1 matching 7 bases. The material sequenced was peripheral blood, taken on day 0 of AZD1222 vaccination. The CDR3 sequence is CASSLGGNSPLHF. The CDR3 nucleotides read TGTGCCAGCAGCCTAGGGGGCAATTCACCCCTCCACTTT.